This T cell receptor (beta chain) was recovered during a study of cytomegalovirus exposure and HLA in healthy donors. In germline, CDR1 is SQVTM, CDR2 ANQGSEA. The CDR3 consists of 14 residues. Deletions cut 4 bases from V and 6 bases from J, with 18 bases between. It was healthy bone marrow donors who served as donors. This PCR relied on a set of 60 Vbeta primers and 13 Jbeta primers. Sequencing used immunoSEQ multiplex PCR; TCRdb keeps in-frame clones, though not all of them. This sample carries 150,000 or so clones, 80% of them seen once, and the ten largest clones take 9.7%. On this clone itself: The antigen is unknown.

Study-level results: There were three CMV-associated chains whose specificity for CMV antigens was confirmed in vitro. Researchers had no immune exposure information except CMV serostatus available.

The sample consisted of PBMCs. This receptor was identified in a young man in good health and CMV-seropositive. The chain carries TRBV29-1 and TRBJ2-5; D is perhaps TRBD2 (5 bases). This CDR3 reads CSVGRGQLGKTQYF. The DNA for the CDR3 is TGCAGCGTTGGCCGGGGTCAGTTAGGAAAGACCCAGTACTTC.